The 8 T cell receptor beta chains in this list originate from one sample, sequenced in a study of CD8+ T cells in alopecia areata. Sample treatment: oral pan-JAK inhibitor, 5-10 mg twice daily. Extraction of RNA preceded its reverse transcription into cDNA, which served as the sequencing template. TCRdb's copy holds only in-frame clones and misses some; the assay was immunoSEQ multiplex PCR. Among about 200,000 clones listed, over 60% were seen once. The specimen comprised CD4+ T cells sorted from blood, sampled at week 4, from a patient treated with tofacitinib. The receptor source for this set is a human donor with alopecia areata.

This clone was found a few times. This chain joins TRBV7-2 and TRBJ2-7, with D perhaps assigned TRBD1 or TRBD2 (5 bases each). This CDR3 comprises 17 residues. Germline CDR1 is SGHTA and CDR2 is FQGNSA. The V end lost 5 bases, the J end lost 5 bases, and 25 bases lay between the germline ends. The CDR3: CASSPGNWGHVNHEQYF. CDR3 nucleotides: TGTGCCAGCAGCCCGGGAAATTGGGGCCACGTTAACCACGAGCAGTACTTC.

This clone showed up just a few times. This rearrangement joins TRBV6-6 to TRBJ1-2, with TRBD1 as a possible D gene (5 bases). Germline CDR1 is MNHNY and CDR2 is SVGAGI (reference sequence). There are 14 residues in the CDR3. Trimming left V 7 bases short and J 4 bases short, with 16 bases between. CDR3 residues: CASIPQAVFYGYTF. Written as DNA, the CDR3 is TGTGCCAGCATCCCACAGGCCGTTTTCTATGGCTACACCTTC.

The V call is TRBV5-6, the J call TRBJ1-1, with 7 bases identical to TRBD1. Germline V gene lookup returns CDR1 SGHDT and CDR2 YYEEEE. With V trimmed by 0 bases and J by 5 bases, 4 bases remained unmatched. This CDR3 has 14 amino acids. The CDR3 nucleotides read TGTGCCAGCAGCTTGGTTCAGGGGGGTACTGAAGCTTTCTTT. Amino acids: CASSLVQGGTEAFF.

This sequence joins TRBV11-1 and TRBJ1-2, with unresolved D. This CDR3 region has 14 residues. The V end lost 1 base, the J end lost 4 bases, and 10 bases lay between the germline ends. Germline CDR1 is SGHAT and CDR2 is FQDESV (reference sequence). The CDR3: CASSLESRGYGYTF. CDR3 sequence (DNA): TGTGCCAGCAGCTTAGAGTCTCGGGGCTATGGCTACACCTTC.

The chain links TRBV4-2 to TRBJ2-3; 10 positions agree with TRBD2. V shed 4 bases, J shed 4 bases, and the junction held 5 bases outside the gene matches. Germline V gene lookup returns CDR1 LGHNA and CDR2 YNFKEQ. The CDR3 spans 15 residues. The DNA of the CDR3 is TGTGCCAGCAGCCCAATAGCGGGGGGCCCAGATACGCAGTATTTT. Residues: CASSPIAGGPDTQYF.

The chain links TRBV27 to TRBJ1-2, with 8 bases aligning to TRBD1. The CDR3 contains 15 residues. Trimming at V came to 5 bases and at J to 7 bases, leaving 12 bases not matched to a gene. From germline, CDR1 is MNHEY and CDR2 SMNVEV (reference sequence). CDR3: CASSSTRQGRSGYTF. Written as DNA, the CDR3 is TGTGCCAGCAGTAGCACCCGACAGGGGCGAAGTGGCTACACCTTC.

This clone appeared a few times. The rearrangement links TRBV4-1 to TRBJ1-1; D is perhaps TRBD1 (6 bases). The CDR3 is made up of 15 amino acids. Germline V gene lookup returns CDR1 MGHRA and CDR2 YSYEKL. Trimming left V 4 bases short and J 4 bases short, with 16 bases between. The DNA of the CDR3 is TGCGCCAGCAGCCTTCAAGAGCAGGGGAGCACTGAAGCTTTCTTT. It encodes CASSLQEQGSTEAFF.

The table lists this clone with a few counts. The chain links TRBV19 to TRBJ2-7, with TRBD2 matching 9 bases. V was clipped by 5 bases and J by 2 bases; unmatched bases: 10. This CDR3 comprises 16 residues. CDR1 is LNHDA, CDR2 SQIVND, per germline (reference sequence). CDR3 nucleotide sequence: TGTGCCAGTAGTTTAAGGGAGACTAGCGGCCCCTACGAGCAGTACTTC. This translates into CASSLRETSGPYEQYF.